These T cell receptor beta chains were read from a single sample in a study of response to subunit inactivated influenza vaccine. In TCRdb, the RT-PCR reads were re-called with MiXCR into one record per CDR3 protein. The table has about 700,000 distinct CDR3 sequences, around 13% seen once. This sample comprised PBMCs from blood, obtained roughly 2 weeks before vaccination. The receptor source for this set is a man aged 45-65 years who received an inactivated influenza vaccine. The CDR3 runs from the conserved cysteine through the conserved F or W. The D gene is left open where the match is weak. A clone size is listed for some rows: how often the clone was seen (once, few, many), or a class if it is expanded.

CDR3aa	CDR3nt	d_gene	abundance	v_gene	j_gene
CASSPRPGNTGELFF	TGTGCCAGCAGCCCGCGCCCAGGGAACACCGGGGAGCTGTTTTTT	.	.	TRBV5-5	TRBJ2-2
CSVGGAGFEAFF	TGCAGCGTTGGGGGGGCAGGGTTTGAAGCTTTCTTT	.	many	TRBV29-1	TRBJ1-1
CASSQDVPGGDEQFF	TGCGCCAGCAGCCAAGATGTTCCGGGGGGGGATGAGCAGTTCTTC	TRBD2	few	TRBV4-3	TRBJ2-1
CASSLWPDRYEQYF	TGTGCCAGCAGCTTATGGCCAGATCGCTACGAGCAGTACTTC	.	many	TRBV7-9	TRBJ2-7
CASSFGLDNEQFF	TGTGCCAGCAGCTTCGGGTTAGACAATGAGCAGTTCTTC	.	few	TRBV11-2	TRBJ2-1
CASSYSIRIGGAKETQYF	TGTGCCAGCAGTTACTCGATCCGAATCGGGGGGGCCAAAGAGACCCAGTACTTC	TRBD2	.	TRBV6-2/TRBV6-3	TRBJ2-5
CSARATSGRGLETQYF	TGCAGTGCTAGGGCGACTAGCGGGAGAGGGTTAGAGACCCAGTACTTC	TRBD2	few	TRBV20-1	TRBJ2-5
CATSDRQGQVTDTQYF	TGTGCCACCAGTGACCGACAGGGACAGGTCACAGATACGCAGTATTTT	TRBD1	many	TRBV24-1	TRBJ2-3
CASSLFVGPYNEQFF	TGCGCCAGCAGCTTGTTTGTGGGACCCTACAATGAGCAGTTCTTC	.	.	TRBV5-1	TRBJ2-1
CSARTGRQTGELFF	TGCAGTGCTAGGACGGGCAGACAGACCGGGGAGCTGTTTTTT	.	.	TRBV20-1	TRBJ2-2
CASSYSSIREKLFF	TGTGCCAGCAGTTACTCCTCGATAAGGGAAAAACTGTTTTTT	.	few	TRBV6-5	TRBJ1-4
CASTWGNYGYTF	TGTGCCAGCACCTGGGGTAACTATGGCTACACCTTC	.	few	TRBV28	TRBJ1-2
CAIRGRGQGNEQFF	TGTGCCATCAGGGGCAGGGGGCAGGGTAATGAGCAGTTCTTC	TRBD1	few	TRBV10-3	TRBJ2-1
CASSSDYGYTF	TGTGCCAGCAGTTCGGACTATGGCTACACCTTC	.	many	TRBV12-3/TRBV12-4	TRBJ1-2
CASSPKSLNEKLFF	TGTGCCAGCAGCCCAAAGAGCCTTAATGAAAAACTGTTTTTT	.	.	TRBV7-2	TRBJ1-4
CASSYKTGGVTEAFF	TGTGCCAGCAGTTACAAGACAGGGGGGGTCACTGAAGCTTTCTTT	TRBD1	.	TRBV6-5	TRBJ1-1
CSATLLGAGGEQFF	TGCAGTGCAACGCTACTAGGAGCCGGTGGTGAGCAGTTCTTC	.	.	TRBV20-1	TRBJ2-1
CASSPDPRTGELFF	TGTGCCAGCTCACCAGATCCTAGAACCGGGGAGCTGTTTTTT	.	few	TRBV18	TRBJ2-2